The 26 T cell receptor beta chains below all came from one sample that was sequenced in a study of spatial heterogeneity in lung cancer. Via MiXCR, TCRdb re-called the 5' RACE reads, giving one row per CDR3 protein. The table lists 35,000 to 50,000 distinct CDR3 sequences, about 22% of them singletons. Time point reported: blood at routine non-recurrence follow-up after resection. The sequenced sample was PBMCs, obtained at follow-up. Every receptor here comes from a female donor with early-stage non-small cell lung cancer.

This clonotype has a count of ten or more. V gene TRBV3-1 combines with J gene TRBJ2-1; 7 bases line up with TRBD2. This CDR3 spans 18 amino acids. Germline V gene data show CDR1 as LGHDT and CDR2 as YNNKEL (reference sequence). V lost 0 bases, J lost 5 bases, and 13 bases stayed unmatched. The CDR3 region is CASSQETGVAGVHNEQFF. CDR3 sequence (DNA): TGTGCCAGCAGCCAAGAGACCGGTGTCGCGGGAGTACACAATGAGCAGTTCTTC.

The chain carries TRBV14 and TRBJ1-1; D is perhaps TRBD1 (5 bases). Germline V lookup: CDR1 SGHDN, CDR2 FVKESK. V shed 4 bases and J shed 1 base, with 13 bases lying between them. The CDR3 is 15 amino acids. CDR3: CASSRIQVRNTEAFF. The CDR3 bases are TGTGCCAGCAGCCGTATACAGGTTCGGAACACTGAAGCTTTCTTT.

This clonotype was observed a few times. The CDR3 DNA sequence: TGTGCCAGCAGTTTCGGAGCGAGGGAGACCCAGTACTTC. This sequence encodes CASSFGARETQYF. This chain links TRBV12-3 or TRBV12-4 with TRBJ2-5; D is ambiguous. V shed 3 bases and J shed 5 bases, with 10 bases lying between them. This CDR3 spans 13 amino acids.

This clonotype occurred a few times. The chain uses TRBV12-3 or TRBV12-4 and TRBJ2-7; D remains ambiguous. V lost 5 bases and J lost 11, with 13 bases in between. CDR3 size: 11 residues. CDR3 bases: TGTGCCAGCAGTAGAAGCAGCGAAAAGTACTTC. Translating gives CASSRSSEKYF.

The chain is built from TRBV15 and TRBJ2-5, with D unresolved. Germline values: CDR1 LNHNV, CDR2 YYDKDF (reference sequence). V was cut by 8 bases and J by 4 bases, with 8 bases left in between. There are 11 residues in the CDR3. The CDR3 loop reads CATGSRETQYF. The DNA of the CDR3 is TGTGCCACCGGGTCCCGAGAGACCCAGTACTTC.

V usage is TRBV10-3 and J usage is TRBJ2-2; no reliable D call. V was trimmed by 6 bases and J by 4 bases, leaving 12 bases between them. CDR3 length equals 14 residues. Germline V lookup: CDR1 ENHRY, CDR2 SYGVKD. This chain's CDR3 is CAISGPQSTGELFF. CDR3 bases: TGTGCCATCAGCGGTCCCCAAAGCACCGGGGAGCTGTTTTTT.

V usage is TRBV5-1 and J usage is TRBJ2-3, with 7 nucleotides matching TRBD2. After removal of 2 bases from V and 2 bases from J, the junction contained 2 bases not matched to a gene. The germline CDR1 and CDR2 sequences are SGHRS and YFSETQ. The CDR3 extends over 14 amino acids. The CDR3 spells CASSLAGITDTQYF. The CDR3 DNA sequence: TGCGCCAGCAGCTTAGCGGGGATCACAGATACGCAGTATTTT.

This clonotype has ten or more counts. V and J are TRBV7-2 and TRBJ2-5; 8 nucleotides match TRBD2. Germline V gene sequence: CDR1 SGHTA, CDR2 FQGNSA. With V trimmed by 1 base and J by 6 bases, 16 bases remained unmatched. This CDR3 has 18 residues. The CDR3 reads CASSLVSAGGWGRKTQYF. In nucleotides, the CDR3 is TGTGCCAGCAGCTTAGTGTCGGCGGGAGGATGGGGAAGGAAGACCCAGTACTTC.

This clonotype has a count of ten or more. The chain joins TRBV29-1 to TRBJ1-2, with D perhaps TRBD1 (5 bases). Germline values: CDR1 SQVTM, CDR2 ANQGSEA. The CDR3 spans 13 residues. Trimming removed 4 bases at V and 7 bases at J, with 16 bases between. The CDR3 region has the DNA TGCAGCGTTGTGGAAGTAAGCAGGGCTGGCTACACCTTC. This encodes CSVVEVSRAGYTF.

This clonotype was recorded a few times. J is TRBJ2-3 and V is TRBV6-6; D is possibly TRBD1 or TRBD2 (5 bases each). Germline values: CDR1 MNHNY, CDR2 SVGAGI (reference sequence). CDR3 size: 12 residues. Trimming pared 4 bases from V and 4 bases from J, leaving 6 bases between. The chain's CDR3 is CASSWDADTQYF. The CDR3 DNA reads as TGTGCCAGCAGTTGGGACGCAGATACGCAGTATTTT.

This clonotype was observed once. This chain connects TRBV3-1 to TRBJ2-2; D unresolved. CDR1 is LGHDT and CDR2 is YNNKEL in the germline V gene (reference sequence). V dropped 3 bases and J dropped 3 bases, with 11 bases sitting between them. The length of the CDR3 is 15 residues. CDR3 nucleotide sequence: TGTGCCAGCAGCCATTCCCCCGGGTACACCGGGGAGCTGTTTTTT. Translated, it gives CASSHSPGYTGELFF.

This clonotype was seen at least ten times. V usage is TRBV7-2 and J usage is TRBJ2-5; D uncertain. Looked up from germline, CDR1 is SGHTA and CDR2 is FQGNSA. CDR3 size: 13 residues. Trimming pared 4 bases from V and 3 bases from J, leaving 9 bases between. CDR3 residues: CASSSDREETQYF. CDR3 DNA: TGTGCCAGCAGCTCGGACCGAGAAGAGACCCAGTACTTC.

The V call is TRBV20-1, the J call TRBJ2-7, with 12 bases lining up with TRBD2. Germline assignment: CDR1 DFQATT and CDR2 SNEGSKA (reference sequence). V trimming: 5 bases; J trimming: 0 bases; junction bases outside the gene matches: 5. The CDR3 runs 15 residues. CDR3 bases: TGCAGTGCTGGAAGGACTAGCGGGAACTCCTACGAGCAGTACTTC. Its translation: CSAGRTSGNSYEQYF.

This clonotype was observed a few times. This chain uses TRBV27 with TRBJ1-2; D remains unclear. Per germline, CDR1 MNHEY and CDR2 SMNVEV (reference sequence). The CDR3 spans 15 residues. V was cut by 6 bases and J by 4 bases, with 18 bases left in between. CDR3 nucleotides: TGTGCCAGCAGCATAGGACTACCGCTGGTCTATGGCTACACCTTC. Its translation is CASSIGLPLVYGYTF.

This chain uses TRBV7-9 with TRBJ1-2; D not certain. The germline V gene encodes CDR1 SEHNR and CDR2 FQNEAQ (reference sequence). The CDR3 has 14 residues. V gave up 2 bases and J gave up 7 bases, with 14 bases separating them. CDR3 nucleotide sequence: TGTGCCAGCAGCTTAAGTACCGGGAACGTTGGCTACACCTTC. Translation gives CASSLSTGNVGYTF.

The chain has TRBV20-1 and TRBJ2-3, with 8 bases identical to TRBD1. Per germline, CDR1 DFQATT and CDR2 SNEGSKA (reference sequence). CDR3 length: 14 residues. V dropped 7 bases and J dropped 0; count of bases not matched to a gene: 6. CDR3 sequence (DNA): TGCAGTGGTATACAGGGGGATAGCACAGATACGCAGTATTTT. Translated, it gives CSGIQGDSTDTQYF.

As regards this clonotype: A clone one base away is much larger, so this may be a read error. This rearrangement joins TRBV10-2 to TRBJ2-1, with a weak D call TRBD2 (6 bases). The germline CDR1 and CDR2 sequences are WSHSY and SAAADI. The CDR3 extends over 14 amino acids. CDR3 sequence reads: CASSASSAYNKQFF. The CDR3 coding sequence is TGCGCCAGCAGTGCTTCTAGCGCATACAATAAGCAGTTCTTC.

The chain couples TRBV3-1 to TRBJ1-1; D is undetermined. Trimming removed 3 bases at V and 6 bases at J, with 14 bases between. CDR1 and CDR2 (germline): LGHDT, YNNKEL (reference sequence). The CDR3 length is 14 residues. As DNA, the CDR3 is TGTGCCAGCAGCCACCAGCTCTTCGACTCTGAAGCTTTCTTT. This gives the protein CASSHQLFDSEAFF.

A note on this clonotype: This may stem from a read error, because a much larger clone lies one nucleotide away. For the CDR3, the DNA is TGTGCCAGCAGCTATATGGAGATGACAGGGTTCGATACGCAGTATTTT. Its protein product is CASSYMEMTGFDTQYF. The V and J genes are TRBV7-9 and TRBJ2-3, with 7 bases lining up with TRBD1. This CDR3 comprises 16 residues. The germline V gene encodes CDR1 SEHNR and CDR2 FQNEAQ (reference sequence). The J segment lost 6 bases and the V segment lost 4 bases, leaving 13 bases of the junction unmatched.

In this sample, this clonotype turned up a few times. The DNA is left out, because the CDR3 cannot be placed on it with certainty; the CDR3 is given as TCRdb lists it. The CDR3 region is CASSILGTEAFF. The V and J genes are TRBV11-1 and TRBJ1-1. Germline CDR1 SGHAT, CDR2 FQDESV (reference sequence). The CDR3 region is 12 residues in length, termini included.

The chain couples TRBV19 to TRBJ2-1; no clear D. V lost 1 base, J lost 8 bases, and 3 bases lay in between. This CDR3 has 11 amino acids. From germline, CDR1 is LNHDA and CDR2 SQIVND (reference sequence). As DNA, the CDR3 is TGTGCCAGTAGTATAGTCGATGAGCAGTTCTTC. The encoded protein is CASSIVDEQFF.

This clonotype was seen a few times. This rearrangement joins TRBV20-1 to TRBJ2-1, with 9 positions matching TRBD2. Trimming took 3 bases from V and 0 from J; bases not matched to a gene: 15. The CDR3 sequence is 19 residues long. Per the germline V gene, CDR1 is DFQATT and CDR2 is SNEGSKA (reference sequence). CDR3 sequence reads: CSARGLAGSPLSSYNEQFF. In DNA form, the CDR3 reads TGCAGTGCTAGGGGGCTAGCGGGATCTCCTTTAAGCTCCTACAATGAGCAGTTCTTC.

V is TRBV6-6 and J is TRBJ1-1, with 7 bases aligning to TRBD1. Per the germline V gene, CDR1 is MNHNY and CDR2 is SVGAGI (reference sequence). The J segment lost 6 bases and the V segment lost 2 bases, leaving 6 bases of the junction unmatched. The CDR3 length is 14 residues. Written as DNA, the CDR3 is TGTGCCAGCAGTTACGACAGGGAAGGCGCTGAAGCTTTCTTT. Its protein is CASSYDREGAEAFF.

This clonotype was picked up many times. The rearrangement uses TRBV6-5 and TRBJ2-5, with 8 bases identical to TRBD2. Germline V gene sequence: CDR1 MNHEY, CDR2 SVGAGI. The CDR3 totals 17 residues. J lost 1 base, V lost 5 bases, and 12 bases had no gene match. The CDR3 sequence is CASSPPKRGTLQETQYF. The CDR3 nucleotides are TGTGCCAGCAGTCCCCCTAAGCGGGGGACGCTCCAAGAGACCCAGTACTTC.

V gene TRBV9 combines with J gene TRBJ1-5; the D is unclear. V lost 2 bases and J 3 bases, leaving 12 bases between the germline ends. This CDR3 region has 15 residues. Germline V gives CDR1 SGDLS, CDR2 YYNGEE. The CDR3 loop is CASSVGGNLNQPQHF. The CDR3 coding sequence is TGTGCCAGCAGCGTGGGCGGGAATCTCAATCAGCCCCAGCATTTT.

CDR3 sequence reads: CASSLGGVQETQYF. DNA for the CDR3: TGCGCCAGCAGCTTGGGAGGTGTCCAAGAGACCCAGTACTTC. The genes are TRBV5-1 and TRBJ2-5; D is unclear. The V end lost 0 bases, the J end lost 1 base, and 7 bases lay between the germline ends. CDR1 and CDR2 from the germline V gene are SGHRS and YFSETQ. The CDR3 sequence is 14 residues long.